These T cell receptor beta chains were read from a single sample in a study of cytomegalovirus exposure and HLA in healthy donors. The repertoire was sequenced with immunoSEQ multiplex PCR; TCRdb's copy has only in-frame clones and lacks some. The sample consists of 150,000 to 200,000 clones, 84% of them appearing once. The specimen was PBMCs. The receptors were sampled from a young man in good health and CMV-seronegative. The CDR3 runs from the conserved cysteine through the conserved F or W. D genes are given only for firm matches. Size is stated for part of the rows, as once, few or many counts, or as a class when the clone is expanded.

abundance	d_gene	v_gene	j_gene	CDR3aa	CDR3nt
-	TRBD1	TRBV6-5	TRBJ1-5	CASSRDRQKPQHF	TGTGCCAGCAGTCGGGACAGACAAAAGCCCCAGCATTTT
-	-	TRBV5-1	TRBJ2-7	CASSSDSPYEQYF	TGCGCCAGCAGCTCGGACAGCCCCTACGAGCAGTACTTC
-	TRBD2	TRBV10-3	TRBJ2-7	CAISASGSYEQYF	TGTGCCATCAGTGCTAGCGGGTCCTACGAGCAGTACTTC
few	TRBD1	TRBV7-2	TRBJ1-2	CASSPTGYGYTF	TGTGCCAGCAGCCCGACAGGGTATGGCTACACCTTC
-	-	TRBV29-1	TRBJ2-1	CSVVLAVSSYNKQFF	TGCAGCGTTGTATTAGCGGTTAGCTCCTACAATAAGCAGTTCTTC
-	-	TRBV11-2	TRBJ2-1	CASSLLGADYSYNEQFF	TGTGCCAGCAGCTTATTAGGAGCGGACTATTCCTACAATGAGCAGTTCTTC
-	-	TRBV30	TRBJ2-5	CAWSVRTKQETQYF	TGTGCCTGGAGTGTACGGACAAAACAAGAGACCCAGTACTTC
-	TRBD2	TRBV7-2	TRBJ2-1	CASSPRTSRYNEQFF	TGTGCCAGCAGCCCCCGGACTAGCAGATACAATGAGCAGTTCTTC
-	TRBD2	TRBV9	TRBJ2-1	CASSVGTSGSFYNEQFF	TGTGCCAGCAGCGTAGGGACTAGCGGGTCATTTTACAATGAGCAGTTCTTC
-	-	TRBV2	TRBJ2-2	CASRKASTGELFF	TGTGCCAGCAGGAAGGCTAGCACCGGGGAGCTGTTTTTT